This T cell receptor (beta chain) was found in a study of monozygotic twins with cystic fibrosis (TCRdb year 2021). The study in broad terms: Three micrograms of fragmented DNA went through roughly 14 PCR cycles to produce barcoded libraries. The cohort included ten female and six male twin pairs, mostly children and adolescents, aged about 2.0 to 40 years with a median of about 8.8 years. Twins were ranked among some 1,000 cohort participants for weight-for-height and FEVPerc (FEV1 disease centile) on the day of blood sampling. Data for three of the twin pairs had been reported earlier in a different context. To assess genetic influence on V and J gene usage, the study compared TCR beta repertoires within and across 16 monozygotic twin pairs with cystic fibrosis. Paper-wide results and their limitations: The cohort was small, and no association was found between shared CDR3 numbers and age, concordance or disease severity. Sharing of nucleotide-identical clonotypes was significantly greater within monozygotic CF twin pairs than between unrelated CF individuals (P = 0.000026, Mann-Whitney). In 13 of 16 pairs, V gene usage most closely resembled the co-twin's, and the same held for J usage in 8 of 16 pairs, a pattern suggesting genetic constraints. Simpson clonality tended to be low (median approximately 0.0095), which suggests a naive-dominated repertoire, although clonality was higher in the most severely affected patients.

Following the manufacturer's instructions, TCR beta CDR3 regions were amplified by multiplex PCR with the immunoSEQ immune profiling system. An Illumina NextSeq system was used for sequencing. Turning to the authors' computational methods: The immunoSEQ Analyzer platform handled processing of the sequence data, and clonality was calculated by taking the square root of Simpson's index of productive rearrangements. V and J usage similarity was measured by Jensen-Shannon distance, and CDR3 generation probabilities were computed with OLGA. Shared CDR3 sequences were searched against the immuneACCESS database (August 2020) and VDJdb (December 2020). The immuneACCESS repertoire file appears here via TCRdb, limited to in-frame rearrangements. These files lack a portion of the clones; in checked studies, under half of the deficit traces to unresolved V genes, and the cause of the others is not known. Clone size and the V and J calls come from that table; the DNA yielded D and trimming. A total of under 11,000 clones appear in this sample, about 96% of them only once. The ten largest clones add up to over 0.65% of the sample.

This clone was picked up a small number of times. Its antigen is still unknown. No qualities accompany the bases; no much larger clone lies one base away. The twin pairs came from the European Cystic Fibrosis Twin and Sibling Study Cohort, which recruited patients from over a hundred CF clinics across 14 European countries. Both zygosity and CFTR genotype were checked in-house, and zygosity was tested with multiplex PCR across nine short tandem repeat loci. Peripheral blood was taken from each twin, and clinical parameters were recorded on the day of blood sampling. Genomic DNA was isolated from peripheral blood cells with phenol/chloroform and kept in TE buffer at 4 degrees C. The sequencing input was blood. The receptor comes from a boy aged 10-17 years with cystic fibrosis.

The sequenced DNA: TGCGCCAGCAGCACCACTAGCGGGAGAGGCGATGAGCAGTTCTTC. Its coded protein is CASSTTSGRGDEQFF. Recombination joined TRBV5-1 with TRBJ2-1; TRBD2 agrees with 11 junctional bases. The CDR3 runs 15 amino acids, cysteine and phenylalanine included. Only the CDR3 portion is preserved as DNA: 45 bases, with reading frame beginning at the first base. CDR1 and CDR2, per the germline V gene, are SGHRS and YFSETQ. Relative to germline, V is missing 4 bases and J is missing 8 bases, with 8 bases of the junction outside any gene match.